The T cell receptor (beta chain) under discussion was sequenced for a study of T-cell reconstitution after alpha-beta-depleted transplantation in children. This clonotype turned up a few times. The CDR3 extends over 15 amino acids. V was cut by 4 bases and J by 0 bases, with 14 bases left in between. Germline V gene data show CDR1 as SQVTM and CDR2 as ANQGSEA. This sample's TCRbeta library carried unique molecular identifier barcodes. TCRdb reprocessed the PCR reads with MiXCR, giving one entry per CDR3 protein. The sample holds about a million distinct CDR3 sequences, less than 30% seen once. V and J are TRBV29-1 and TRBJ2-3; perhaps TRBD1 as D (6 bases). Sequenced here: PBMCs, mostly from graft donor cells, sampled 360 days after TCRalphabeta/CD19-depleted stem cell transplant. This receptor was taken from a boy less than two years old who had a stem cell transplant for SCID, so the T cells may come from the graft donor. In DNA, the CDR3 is TGCAGCGTTGGATTGCAGGGGACGAGCACAGATACGCAGTATTTT. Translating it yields CSVGLQGTSTDTQYF.